This TCR beta chain was identified during a study of blood T cell repertoires in COVID-19. Across the whole study: Samples came from the United States, Italy and Spain, spanning acute and convalescent COVID-19. Nucleic acid was either cDNA or gDNA, and it came from T cells, B-cell-depleted T cells, or PBMCs.

Original processing methods: Researchers report that nucleated cell counts were estimated from reference gene primer amplification. Some clones are missing from TCRdb's copy, which holds only in-frame ones; the method was immunoSEQ multiplex PCR. The V and J calls and the clone size are those of that table, but D and trimming were determined from the DNA. The sample yields about 150,000 clones, around 83% seen once. V trimming: 3 bases; J trimming: 1 base; junction bases outside the gene matches: 5. The germline CDR1 and CDR2 sequences are LNHDA and SQIVND (reference sequence). This CDR3 is 15 amino acids long.

The receptor's source is a woman aged 60-75 years with COVID-19, enrolled during active disease. The sequenced material came from peripheral blood. The chain joins TRBV19 to TRBJ2-5, with 7 positions matching TRBD2. CDR3 in DNA: TGTGCCAGTAGTATTGGGGTAGCGGGCCAAGAGACCCAGTACTTC. This translates into CASSIGVAGQETQYF.